The source of this TCR beta chain is a study of blood T cell repertoires in COVID-19. In the study overall: Donors in the United States, Italy and Spain gave samples during acute or convalescent COVID-19. T cells, B-cell-depleted T cells, or PBMCs provided the cDNA or gDNA that served as material.

The CDR3 has 17 amino acids. V shed 7 bases, J shed 0 bases, and the junction held 9 bases outside the gene matches. CDR1 MDHEN and CDR2 SYDVKM come from the germline V gene. Per the authors' pipeline: How many nucleated cells were present was estimated from reference gene primer amplification. Using immunoSEQ multiplex PCR, the repertoire was profiled, and TCRdb retains in-frame clones only, with some absent. V, J and clone size reflect that table, while D and trimming were determined from the DNA. The table includes about 230,000 clones, approximately 82% detected once. This TCR derives from a woman aged 65 to 85 with active or convalescent COVID-19. The source material was peripheral blood. The rearrangement links TRBV28 to TRBJ1-1; TRBD1 agrees at 12 bases. This CDR3 is CASTTAGTGGLNTEAFF. The CDR3 coding sequence is TGTGCCAGCACCACGGCAGGGACAGGGGGCTTGAACACTGAAGCTTTCTTT.